This T cell receptor beta chain stems from a study of T cells expressing NK-cell markers. Findings and limits, study-wide: In several donors, these clonotypes also led the CD3+CD56-NKG2C+ fraction. No clear determination of HCMV specificity was made for expanded NKG2C+ T cell clones. Dominant NKG2C+ clonotypes accounted for 1.0-7.0% of CD8+ T cells in six donors.

Production of TCR beta cDNA relied on 5'RACE template switching with UMIs. TCRdb re-called the 5' RACE reads, yielding one record per CDR3 amino acid sequence without DNA. The sample has a few hundred thousand distinct CDR3 sequences. Concerning this clonotype itself: What it recognizes is unknown.

This TCR derives from a man aged 18-69 years in good health. Sequenced input: blood T cells: a sorted CD56 or NKG2C T cell subset, CD4+ or CD8+ T cells, or bulk PBMC T cells (not recorded which).

CDR3 residues: CASSLRTGRREQYF. V and J are TRBV7-8 and TRBJ2-7; the TCRdb D gene call, TRBD1, has no DNA to confirm it. Germline CDR1 reads SGHVS; CDR2 reads FQNEAQ. This CDR3 has 14 residues.